This entry lists 9 T cell receptor beta chains sequenced from one sample in a study of beta chain features in type 1 diabetes (dated 2018 in TCRdb). The library was made by the immunoSEQ multiplex PCR assay. The entire amount of isolated RNA was reverse transcribed using the High Capacity cDNA Reverse Transcription Kit, so the sequenced TCRB transcripts were expressed ones. TCRdb limited this immuneACCESS table to in-frame rearrangements with V and J called. A share of clones is missing; checked studies link under half to unresolved V genes, and the rest is unexplained. Within this sample are about 900,000 clones, with 17% of them counted one time only. Around 0.02% of the sample is in the top ten clones. Sequencing input: naive CD4+ T cells from blood. The sample's cell subset or site label is to be understood as: true naive CD4+ T cells. These receptors originate from a woman aged 18 to 35 in good health.

The rearrangement joins TRBV4-2 to TRBJ2-1; 8 nucleotides align to TRBD2. Germline V gene lookup returns CDR1 LGHNA and CDR2 YNFKEQ. The ends lost 5 bases at V and 4 bases at J; junction bases unmatched: 16. This CDR3 region has 18 residues. The CDR3 here is CASSGGPGRGRPYNEQFF. CDR3 nucleotides: TGTGCCAGCAGCGGGGGCCCTGGGCGCGGGAGGCCGTACAATGAGCAGTTCTTC.

CDR3 in amino acids: CASSTTGGNYYEQYF. CDR3 bases: TGTGCCAGCAGTACGACAGGGGGCAATTACTACGAGCAGTACTTC. The chain combines TRBV6-5 with TRBJ2-7; TRBD1 matches 10 bases. The CDR3 has 15 amino acids. The V segment lost 5 bases and the J segment 3 bases; nucleotides outside the gene matches: 7. Germline V CDR1 and CDR2: MNHEY, SVGAGI.

This chain links TRBV7-9 with TRBJ2-1, with unresolved D. Germline V gene lookup returns CDR1 SEHNR and CDR2 FQNEAQ (reference sequence). This CDR3 spans 10 amino acids. The V and J ends lost 10 bases and 9 bases respectively, with 10 bases between them. This CDR3 reads CATQAAEQFF. The CDR3 DNA reads TGTGCCACCCAGGCGGCTGAGCAGTTCTTC.

The chain has TRBV7-9 and TRBJ2-1; D uncertain. Deletions cut 1 base from V and 15 bases from J, with 10 bases between. CDR1 and CDR2 from the germline V gene are SEHNR and FQNEAQ (reference sequence). The CDR3 sequence is 11 residues long. The chain's CDR3 is CASSLGAHWFF. The CDR3 DNA is TGTGCCAGCAGCTTAGGAGCCCACTGGTTCTTC.

This clone was picked up a small number of times. V gene TRBV4-2 combines with J gene TRBJ2-7, with 8 positions matching TRBD1. V dropped 3 bases and J dropped 2; count of bases not matched to a gene: 3. The CDR3 sequence is 14 residues long. Germline-derived CDR1 and CDR2 are LGHNA and YNFKEQ. CDR3 region: CASSHMDRAYEQYF. CDR3 nucleotides: TGTGCCAGCAGCCATATGGACAGGGCCTACGAGCAGTACTTC.

This chain uses TRBV6-6 with TRBJ2-7, with TRBD2 matching 7 bases. Germline CDR1 MNHNY, CDR2 SVGAGI (reference sequence). Trimming removed 4 bases from V and 6 bases from J; junction bases left unmatched: 12. There are 15 residues in the CDR3. The CDR3 nucleotides are TGTGCCAGCAGTTTTTGGTGGGGAGGGTTCGGCGAGCAGTACTTC. This gives the protein CASSFWWGGFGEQYF.

The chain is built from TRBV28 and TRBJ2-7; 8 bases are a match to TRBD2. This CDR3 is 13 amino acids long. The trim removed 2 bases at V and 9 bases at J, leaving 6 bases unmatched. Germline CDR1 is MDHEN and CDR2 is SYDVKM. CDR3 region: CASSLVSGSVQYF. In DNA form, the CDR3 reads TGTGCCAGCAGTTTAGTAAGCGGGAGTGTGCAGTACTTC.

There are a few counts of this clone. J is TRBJ2-7 and V is TRBV14, with 9 bases matching TRBD1. The CDR3 has 17 amino acids. The ends lost 1 base at V and 3 bases at J; junction bases unmatched: 10. Germline-derived CDR1 and CDR2 are SGHDN and FVKESK. The CDR3 DNA is TGTGCCAGCAGCCAAGGCTTTGGGGGGACAGGGTTCTACGAGCAGTACTTC. Amino acids: CASSQGFGGTGFYEQYF.

The V gene is TRBV7-2, the J gene TRBJ2-7; either TRBD1 or TRBD2 may fit D (5 bases each). The germline gives CDR1 SGHTA, CDR2 FQGNSA. The V and J ends lost 3 bases and 3 bases respectively, with 12 bases between them. The CDR3 sequence is 14 residues long. CDR3 in DNA: TGTGCCAGCAGCTTCGGGACGCCGGTCTACGAGCAGTACTTC. Its protein product is CASSFGTPVYEQYF.